These 29 T cell receptor beta chains came from one sample sequenced in a study of cytomegalovirus exposure and HLA in healthy donors. The primer mix had 60 Vbeta and 13 Jbeta primers. Here immunoSEQ multiplex PCR was the method, and the copy in TCRdb shows in-frame clones only, minus some. Of roughly 200,000 clones listed, 78% are singletons. The source material was PBMCs. The receptor set was obtained from a female donor in good health and CMV-seronegative.

The gene calls are TRBV11-1 and TRBJ2-1, with TRBD1 as a possible D gene (6 bases). The V gene's germline CDR1 is SGHAT and CDR2 FQDESV (reference sequence). V dropped 0 bases and J dropped 6 bases, with 15 bases sitting between them. The CDR3 has 16 residues. In nucleotides, the CDR3 is TGTGCCAGCAGCTTAGCGATGACAGGTTGGGGCAATGAGCAGTTCTTC. Translated, it gives CASSLAMTGWGNEQFF.

This chain joins TRBV5-1 and TRBJ2-3; D unclear. The CDR3 has 14 residues. V lost 0 bases and J lost 3, with 8 bases in between. Germline-derived CDR1 and CDR2 are SGHRS and YFSETQ. CDR3 amino acids: CASSLAQVTDTQYF. The CDR3 DNA follows: TGCGCCAGCAGCTTGGCCCAGGTAACAGATACGCAGTATTTT.

CDR3 loop: CASSPWDRGNQPQHF. Written as DNA, the CDR3 is TGTGCCAGCAGCCCCTGGGACAGGGGAAATCAGCCCCAGCATTTT. This rearrangement joins TRBV7-9 to TRBJ1-5; TRBD1 agrees at 10 bases. There are 15 residues in the CDR3. Germline CDR1 SEHNR, CDR2 FQNEAQ (reference sequence). V shed 5 bases and J 4 bases; nucleotides not matched to a gene: 5.

This clone appeared a single time. The chain links TRBV9 to TRBJ2-2; a possible D gene is TRBD1 (6 bases). V lost 5 bases, J lost 7 bases, and 12 bases lay in between. Per germline, CDR1 SGDLS and CDR2 YYNGEE. This CDR3 region has 13 residues. CDR3 nucleotide sequence: TGTGCCAGCAGTGCCAGGGGTTTCGGGGAGCTGTTTTTT. Protein sequence: CASSARGFGELFF.

This clone was counted once. V gene TRBV4-1 combines with J gene TRBJ2-7, with 10 bases that match TRBD2. V lost 3 bases to trimming and J lost 0 bases; unmatched junction nucleotides: 2. The germline V gene encodes CDR1 MGHRA and CDR2 YSYEKL. This CDR3 spans 15 amino acids. CDR3 DNA: TGCGCCAGCAGCCACGGACTAGCGGTCTCCTACGAGCAGTACTTC. Translated, it gives CASSHGLAVSYEQYF.

The chain employs TRBV19 and TRBJ1-1; tentative D call: TRBD1 (6 bases). V was cut by 7 bases and J by 8 bases, with 17 bases left in between. CDR1 LNHDA and CDR2 SQIVND come from the germline V gene (reference sequence). The CDR3 has 13 amino acids. The CDR3 nucleotides are TGTGCCAGTACACAGGGTTGGGGCTTGGAAGCTTTCTTT. Protein sequence: CASTQGWGLEAFF. Full variable domain (outside the CDR3, taken from reference TRBV19 and TRBJ1-1): DGGITQSPKYLFRKEGQNVTLSCEQNLNHDAMYWYRQDPGQGLRLIYYSQIVNDFQKGDIAEGYSVSREKKESFPLTVTSAQKNPTAFYLCASTQGWGLEAFFGQGTRLTVV.

The chain has TRBV6-1 and TRBJ2-3; 9 bases line up with TRBD1. The length of the CDR3 is 17 residues. V was pared by 1 base and J by 6 bases, with 11 bases of the junction left unmatched. Per germline, CDR1 MNHNS and CDR2 SASEGT. The chain's CDR3 is CASSEENRGPNLDTQYF. The DNA for the CDR3 is TGTGCCAGCAGTGAAGAGAACAGGGGGCCAAATTTGGATACGCAGTATTTT.

Here the CDR3 reads CASTLPGSETQYF. The CDR3 nucleotides read TGTGCCAGCACCCTCCCGGGGAGCGAGACCCAGTACTTC. The rearrangement links TRBV6-5 to TRBJ2-5, with D perhaps matching TRBD2 (5 bases). Trimming cost V 7 bases and J 5 bases, with 14 bases left between them. This CDR3 has 13 residues. Germline V gene data show CDR1 as MNHEY and CDR2 as SVGAGI.

This sequence joins TRBV6-1 and TRBJ2-7; 7 bases fit TRBD2. CDR3 size: 14 residues. Germline assignment: CDR1 MNHNS and CDR2 SASEGT. Trimming removed 9 bases from V and 3 bases from J; junction bases left unmatched: 11. DNA for the CDR3: TGTGCCAGTGAATCCGGGACTACCTTCTACGAGCAGTACTTC. It encodes CASESGTTFYEQYF.

The V and J genes are TRBV27 and TRBJ2-7; 8 bases fit TRBD2. This CDR3 contains 15 residues. Germline V lookup: CDR1 MNHEY, CDR2 SMNVEV (reference sequence). The junction had 6 bases not matched to a gene; V was cut back by 2 bases and J by 3 bases. The CDR3 spells CASSLRGGGDYEQYF. For the CDR3, the DNA is TGTGCCAGCAGTTTACGGGGGGGAGGGGACTACGAGCAGTACTTC.

The rearrangement links TRBV5-4 to TRBJ2-1; TRBD2 agrees at 8 bases. J lost 5 bases, V lost 2 bases, and 6 bases had no gene match. Germline V gene data show CDR1 as SGHNT and CDR2 as YYREEE (reference sequence). The CDR3 spans 15 residues. The CDR3 loop is CASSLAGEIDNEQFF. CDR3 bases: TGTGCCAGCAGCTTAGCGGGAGAGATCGACAATGAGCAGTTCTTC.

The V gene is TRBV7-2, the J gene TRBJ2-7, with TRBD2 identical over 9 bases. V shed 3 bases, J shed 4 bases, and the junction held 4 bases outside the gene matches. Germline V gives CDR1 SGHTA, CDR2 FQGNSA. CDR3 length equals 14 residues. The CDR3 here is CASSFSGGDYEQYF. DNA of the CDR3: TGTGCCAGCAGCTTTAGCGGGGGAGATTACGAGCAGTACTTC.

This chain connects TRBV28 to TRBJ2-1, with 11 bases lining up with TRBD2. CDR3 length equals 15 residues. Trimming cost V 5 bases and J 10 bases; bases outside gene matches: 10. Germline-derived CDR1 and CDR2 are MDHEN and SYDVKM. Written as DNA, the CDR3 is TGTGCCAGCAGTATGACTAGCGGGACGTGGTTGGAGCAGTTCTTC. It codes for CASSMTSGTWLEQFF.

This clone was observed a single time. This chain connects TRBV6-5 to TRBJ2-2; 8 bases are shared with TRBD1. With V trimmed by 4 bases and J by 5 bases, 6 bases remained unmatched. The CDR3 contains 15 residues. Per the germline V gene, CDR1 is MNHEY and CDR2 is SVGAGI. CDR3 loop: CASSSQGAGTGELFF. The CDR3 DNA is TGTGCCAGCAGTTCTCAGGGGGCTGGGACCGGGGAGCTGTTTTTT.

The sample holds one count of this clone. The chain has TRBV27 and TRBJ2-1, with TRBD2 matching over 9 bases. The ends lost 6 bases at V and 1 base at J; junction bases unmatched: 1. The CDR3 contains 14 residues. Germline V lookup: CDR1 MNHEY, CDR2 SMNVEV (reference sequence). CDR3 bases: TGTGCCAGCAGGACTAGCGGATCCTACAATGAGCAGTTCTTC. It yields the protein CASRTSGSYNEQFF.

This clone was observed a few times. The genes are TRBV6-1 and TRBJ1-1; the D gene is possibly TRBD1 (6 bases). The V gene lost 4 bases and the J gene lost 4 bases, with 16 bases spanning the gap. CDR1 MNHNS and CDR2 SASEGT come from the germline V gene. This CDR3 region has 15 residues. Here the CDR3 DNA reads TGTGCCAGCAGTGTCTATACAGGGTCGGGCACTGAAGCTTTCTTT. This sequence encodes CASSVYTGSGTEAFF.

V is TRBV19 and J is TRBJ1-1, with TRBD1 matching over 8 bases. This CDR3 is built from 16 residues. V gave up 6 bases and J gave up 6 bases; unmatched junction bases: 15. From germline, CDR1 is LNHDA and CDR2 SQIVND (reference sequence). The CDR3 coding sequence is TGTGCCAGTAGAAGGACAGGGAGGATTTTTGGCGCTGAAGCTTTCTTT. It specifies CASRRTGRIFGAEAFF.

The gene calls are TRBV5-1 and TRBJ1-1; TRBD1 matches at 7 bases. The CDR3 is 17 amino acids. The germline gives CDR1 SGHRS, CDR2 YFSETQ. J gave up 1 base and V 0 bases, and 9 bases lay outside the gene matches. The CDR3: CASSLESPTGWNTEAFF. Here the CDR3 DNA reads TGCGCCAGCAGCTTGGAATCGCCGACAGGGTGGAACACTGAAGCTTTCTTT.

The chain recombines TRBV2 with TRBJ1-5, with D perhaps matching TRBD1 (5 bases). The CDR3 has 13 amino acids. V lost 7 bases and J 1 base, leaving 8 bases between the germline ends. Germline CDR1 reads SNHLY; CDR2 reads FYNNEI. The CDR3 region is CASIDSSNQPQHF. The CDR3 DNA reads as TGTGCCAGCATCGACAGCAGCAATCAGCCCCAGCATTTT.

This clone was picked up a small number of times. The V gene is TRBV7-2, the J gene TRBJ2-5; 9 bases line up with TRBD2. The germline V gene encodes CDR1 SGHTA and CDR2 FQGNSA. Trimming removed 5 bases from V and 5 bases from J; junction bases left unmatched: 9. The CDR3 covers 15 residues. The DNA of the CDR3 is TGTGCCAGCAGCCCCCTTAGCGGGAGAGGCGAGACCCAGTACTTC. It codes for CASSPLSGRGETQYF.

The genes are TRBV7-6 and TRBJ2-5, with TRBD1 matching 8 bases. The germline V gene encodes CDR1 SGHVS and CDR2 FNYEAQ. Trimming removed 6 bases from V and 3 bases from J; junction bases left unmatched: 6. This CDR3 contains 14 residues. The CDR3: CASSQDRGKETQYF. As DNA, the CDR3 is TGTGCCAGCAGTCAAGACAGGGGAAAAGAGACCCAGTACTTC.

This sequence joins TRBV27 and TRBJ1-1; TRBD1 might be the D (6 bases). The CDR3 covers 15 residues. In germline, CDR1 is MNHEY, CDR2 SMNVEV (reference sequence). The germline V and J ends were trimmed by 0 bases and 4 bases, with 12 bases remaining between them. The CDR3 reads CASSLSNTGSTEAFF. CDR3 DNA sequence: TGTGCCAGCAGTTTATCCAATACAGGGAGCACTGAAGCTTTCTTT.

The chain recombines TRBV10-1 with TRBJ2-7; TRBD1 matches at 10 bases. The CDR3 is made up of 16 amino acids. The germline V gene has CDR1 WNHNN and CDR2 SYGVQD (reference sequence). Unmatched junction bases numbered 13, after V lost 8 bases and J lost 3 bases. Written as DNA, the CDR3 is TGCGCCAGCGGCCAAGACAGGGGGCGCGTAAGCTACGAGCAGTACTTC. Its protein is CASGQDRGRVSYEQYF.

The CDR3 region has the DNA TGTGCCAGCACCCGACTAGCCCAGTCGTACAATGAGCAGTTCTTC. Protein product: CASTRLAQSYNEQFF. This chain joins TRBV2 and TRBJ2-1, with TRBD2 matching 7 bases. V trimming: 7 bases; J trimming: 4 bases; junction bases outside the gene matches: 10. The CDR3 is 15 residues long. Germline CDR1 is SNHLY and CDR2 is FYNNEI.

This chain uses TRBV9 with TRBJ2-1, with 11 nucleotides matching TRBD1. Unmatched junction bases numbered 10, after V lost 5 bases and J lost 6 bases. The CDR3 contains 16 residues. Germline values: CDR1 SGDLS, CDR2 YYNGEE. CDR3 residues: CASSRYGTGGSNEQFF. DNA for the CDR3: TGTGCCAGCAGTCGCTACGGGACAGGGGGTTCCAATGAGCAGTTCTTC. Full variable domain (remainder filled in from reference TRBV9 and TRBJ2-1): DSGVTQTPKHLITATGQRVTLRCSPRSGDLSVYWYQQSLDQGLQFLIQYYNGEERAKGNILERFSAQQFPDLHSELNLSSLELGDSALYFCASSRYGTGGSNEQFFGPGTRLTVL.

This chain links TRBV5-1 with TRBJ2-7; D might be TRBD1 (5 bases). Trimming took off 0 bases at V and 7 bases at J, with 14 bases between the two ends. From germline, CDR1 is SGHRS and CDR2 YFSETQ. The CDR3 runs to 14 residues. The CDR3 DNA reads as TGCGCCAGCAGCTTGGCGCAGGGTGTGGGGGAGCAGTACTTC. This gives the protein CASSLAQGVGEQYF.

The rearrangement uses TRBV7-6 and TRBJ2-1; weak D call: TRBD1 (6 bases). V was trimmed by 5 bases and J by 7 bases, leaving 9 bases between them. This CDR3 has 12 residues. CDR1 is SGHVS, CDR2 FNYEAQ, per germline. The CDR3 loop reads CASSPQGNEQFF. In DNA form, the CDR3 reads TGTGCCAGCAGCCCACAGGGAAATGAGCAGTTCTTC. The full variable domain, with the rest looked up from reference TRBV7-6 and TRBJ2-1, is GAGVSQSPRYKVTKRGQDVALRCDPISGHVSLYWYRQALGQGPEFLTYFNYEAQQDKSGLPNDRFSAERPEGSISTLTIQRTEQRDSAMYRCASSPQGNEQFFGPGTRLTVL.

This clone was seen only a few times. The rearrangement uses TRBV6-5 and TRBJ2-7, with 7 bases fitting TRBD1. The CDR3 is 12 amino acids. The junction had 6 bases not matched to a gene; V was cut back by 5 bases and J by 8 bases. Germline values: CDR1 MNHEY, CDR2 SVGAGI. Written as DNA, the CDR3 is TGTGCCAGCAGTCCCAGGGACAGTCAGCAGTACTTC. Residues: CASSPRDSQQYF.

The gene calls are TRBV7-2 and TRBJ2-3; a possible D gene is TRBD2 (6 bases). Trimming removed 1 base from V and 8 bases from J, with 7 bases in between. The CDR3 totals 12 residues. CDR1 SGHTA and CDR2 FQGNSA come from the germline V gene. The CDR3 region has the DNA TGTGCCAGCAGCTTAGGGGGAGGTACGCAGTATTTT. It encodes CASSLGGGTQYF.